A single sample gave rise to the 32 T cell receptor beta chains below, sequenced in a study of blood T cell repertoires in COVID-19. Repertoires were generated with immunoSEQ multiplex PCR, while TCRdb's copy carries only in-frame clones and drops some. The table lists around 200,000 clones, around 85% of them singletons. Sequencing used peripheral blood. The origin of the receptors is a woman of 80 years or more with acute or convalescent COVID-19.

The chain employs TRBV7-9 and TRBJ1-4; D gene ambiguous. Deletions cut 3 bases from V and 0 bases from J, with 5 bases between. The CDR3 runs to 14 residues. Per the germline V gene, CDR1 is SEHNR and CDR2 is FQNEAQ (reference sequence). The CDR3 coding sequence is TGTGCCAGCAGCTTGGGAGCAACTAATGAAAAACTGTTTTTT. Protein product: CASSLGATNEKLFF. Variable domain in full (rest from reference TRBV7-9 and TRBJ1-4): DTGVSQNPRHKITKRGQNVTFRCDPISEHNRLYWYRQTLGQGPEFLTYFQNEAQLEKSRLLSDRFSAERPKGSFSTLEIQRTEQGDSAMYLCASSLGATNEKLFFGSGTQLSVL.

The chain employs TRBV6-5 and TRBJ1-4, with a weak D call TRBD1 (5 bases). Germline V CDR1 and CDR2: MNHEY, SVGAGI. V gave up 6 bases and J gave up 7 bases, with 18 bases separating them. The CDR3 is 15 amino acids. In DNA form, the CDR3 reads TGTGCCAGCAGGGCCGTGAGTGTGGGGGGTGAAAAACTGTTTTTT. Translation: CASRAVSVGGEKLFF.

The CDR3 spells CASSYSSPAGNQPQHF. The CDR3 region has the DNA TGTGCCAGCAGTTACTCGAGTCCCGCCGGTAATCAGCCCCAGCATTTT. The chain carries TRBV6-2 or TRBV6-3 and TRBJ1-5; the D is unclear. Looked up from germline, CDR1 is MNHEY and CDR2 is SVGEGT. The ends were cut back, 0 bases at V and 4 bases at J, with 13 bases in the middle. CDR3 length: 16 residues.

J is TRBJ1-1 and V is TRBV18, with D possibly being TRBD1 (5 bases). V lost 5 bases and J 2 bases, leaving 12 bases between the germline ends. This CDR3 region has 14 residues. CDR1 KGHSH and CDR2 LQKENI come from the germline V gene. Written as DNA, the CDR3 is TGTGCCAGCTCAACTCAGGGTCTTAACACTGAAGCTTTCTTT. It specifies CASSTQGLNTEAFF.

This clone has a single count. The chain combines TRBV27 with TRBJ1-2, with a weak D call TRBD1 (6 bases). This CDR3 is 14 amino acids long. Germline assignment: CDR1 MNHEY and CDR2 SMNVEV (reference sequence). V lost 6 bases and J lost 4, with 15 bases in between. CDR3 sequence reads: CASRFRGRSYGYTF. The CDR3 region has the DNA TGTGCCAGCAGGTTCAGGGGACGTAGCTATGGCTACACCTTC.

The chain links TRBV19 to TRBJ1-2; D not certain. Trimming removed 3 bases from V and 3 bases from J, with 17 bases in between. CDR1 is LNHDA, CDR2 SQIVND, per germline (reference sequence). The CDR3 contains 16 residues. The CDR3 reads CASSIEDPPLDYGYTF. The CDR3 DNA sequence: TGTGCCAGTAGTATTGAGGATCCGCCGCTTGACTATGGCTACACCTTC.

This clone was seen just once. The chain is built from TRBV7-2 and TRBJ2-5; 10 nucleotides line up with TRBD2. The V and J ends lost 0 bases and 6 bases, in that order; junction bases with no gene match: 7. CDR3 size: 16 residues. The germline CDR1 and CDR2 sequences are SGHTA and FQGNSA. The CDR3 bases are TGTGCCAGCAGCTTAGCTTCAGGACTAGCGGTGAAGACCCAGTACTTC. Translating it yields CASSLASGLAVKTQYF.

The chain combines TRBV18 with TRBJ2-5, with TRBD2 matching 10 bases. CDR3 length equals 19 residues. V lost 3 bases and J lost 3; bases outside the gene matches: 16. Per germline, CDR1 KGHSH and CDR2 LQKENI. In nucleotides, the CDR3 is TGTGCCAGCTCACCCCGAGGACTAGCGGAACCTTGGGGGGAAGAGACCCAGTACTTC. This codes for CASSPRGLAEPWGEETQYF.

The chain uses TRBV11-2 and TRBJ1-3, with D tentatively TRBD1 (5 bases). CDR1 SGHAT and CDR2 FQNNGV come from the germline V gene. The CDR3 length is 15 residues. V gave up 4 bases and J gave up 2 bases, with 12 bases separating them. CDR3 nucleotide sequence: TGTGCCAGCAGCTCAATCCAGGGTGCTGGAAACACCATATATTTT. As protein: CASSSIQGAGNTIYF.

The chain links TRBV6-5 to TRBJ2-7, with no clear D. Trimming removed 6 bases at V and 0 bases at J, with 9 bases between. Germline lookup yields CDR1 MNHEY and CDR2 SVGAGI. The CDR3 contains 13 residues. CDR3 region: CASSRSPSYEQYF. DNA of the CDR3: TGTGCCAGCAGCCGGTCTCCCTCCTACGAGCAGTACTTC.

The rearrangement links TRBV9 to TRBJ2-1, with TRBD1 as a possible D gene (6 bases). CDR1 is SGDLS, CDR2 YYNGEE, per germline. V was pared by 0 bases and J by 6 bases, with 13 bases between. CDR3 length: 15 residues. The CDR3 is CASSVGTVRGNEQFF. The CDR3 DNA sequence: TGTGCCAGCAGCGTAGGGACAGTTAGGGGCAATGAGCAGTTCTTC.

CDR3 sequence: CASRREAFF. The CDR3 DNA is TGTGCCAGCAGGCGCGAAGCTTTCTTT. The chain employs TRBV5-8 and TRBJ1-1; D is unresolved. Germline lookup yields CDR1 SGHTS and CDR2 YDEGEE. This CDR3 is 9 amino acids long. Trimming removed 5 bases at V and 8 bases at J, with 4 bases between.

The chain links TRBV6-5 to TRBJ2-3, with D unclear. The CDR3 runs 13 residues. The V gene's germline CDR1 is MNHEY and CDR2 SVGAGI. Trimming left V 8 bases short and J 0 bases short, with 9 bases between. This CDR3 reads CASVAASTDTQYF. The CDR3 coding sequence is TGTGCCAGCGTGGCGGCCAGCACAGATACGCAGTATTTT.

Only one count was recorded for this clone. The chain is built from TRBV4-1 and TRBJ2-5; perhaps TRBD2 as D (5 bases). Looked up from germline, CDR1 is MGHRA and CDR2 is YSYEKL. Between the trimmed V and J ends, which lost 5 bases and 5 bases, there was a span of 12 bases. The CDR3 contains 13 residues. The CDR3 loop is CASSLLVKETQYF. CDR3 sequence (DNA): TGCGCCAGCAGCTTACTAGTAAAGGAGACCCAGTACTTC.

This chain links TRBV19 with TRBJ1-3; no clear D. This CDR3 spans 13 amino acids. Germline values: CDR1 LNHDA, CDR2 SQIVND (reference sequence). V lost 10 bases and J 0 bases, leaving 10 bases between the germline ends. CDR3 sequence reads: CATRQSSGNTIYF. CDR3 sequence (DNA): TGTGCCACCAGACAAAGCTCTGGAAACACCATATATTTT.

The J gene is TRBJ2-7, the V gene TRBV24-1; 7 bases line up with TRBD1. This CDR3 spans 16 amino acids. The germline V gene encodes CDR1 KGHDR and CDR2 SFDVKD. V lost 0 bases to trimming and J lost 2 bases; unmatched junction nucleotides: 6. CDR3: CATSDLPGQATYEQYF. CDR3 nucleotides: TGTGCCACCAGTGATTTGCCAGGACAGGCCACCTACGAGCAGTACTTC.

The genes are TRBV29-1 and TRBJ1-2; 7 bases are shared with TRBD1. Germline-derived CDR1 and CDR2 are SQVTM and ANQGSEA. J gave up 1 base and V 4 bases, and 3 bases lay outside the gene matches. The CDR3 covers 13 residues. CDR3 loop: CSVGAGGNYGYTF. In nucleotides, the CDR3 is TGCAGCGTTGGGGCAGGGGGTAACTATGGCTACACCTTC.

Only one count was recorded for this clone. J is TRBJ1-1 and V is TRBV3-1 (or the pseudogene TRBV3-2); the D gene is possibly TRBD1 (5 bases). Germline V gene lookup returns CDR1 LGHDT and CDR2 YNNKEL (reference sequence). CDR3 size: 14 residues. The V gene lost 7 bases and the J gene lost 4 bases, with 16 bases spanning the gap. CDR3 residues: CASTPQVEVTEAFF. DNA of the CDR3: TGTGCCAGCACCCCACAGGTTGAGGTCACTGAAGCTTTCTTT.

The chain uses TRBV6-4 and TRBJ1-6; D unresolved. The CDR3 sequence is 14 residues long. Germline values: CDR1 MRHNA, CDR2 SNTAGT. Trimming cost V 3 bases and J 3 bases, with 6 bases left between them. CDR3 protein: CASSEEGYNSPLHF. CDR3 sequence (DNA): TGTGCCAGCAGTGAGGAGGGCTATAATTCACCCCTCCACTTT.

V is TRBV10-2 and J is TRBJ2-3; 11 nucleotides line up with TRBD2. J gave up 0 bases and V 0 bases, and 2 bases lay outside the gene matches. The CDR3 length is 17 residues. From germline, CDR1 is WSHSY and CDR2 SAAADI. The chain's CDR3 is CASSESLAGASTDTQYF. CDR3 coding DNA: TGCGCCAGCAGTGAGTCACTAGCGGGGGCTAGCACAGATACGCAGTATTTT.

The rearrangement joins TRBV6-5 to TRBJ2-7, with 7 positions matching TRBD1. J lost 0 bases, V lost 5 bases, and 4 bases had no gene match. Germline-derived CDR1 and CDR2 are MNHEY and SVGAGI. This CDR3 is 14 amino acids long. The CDR3 sequence is CASSPDRPSYEQYF. Written as DNA, the CDR3 is TGTGCCAGCAGTCCGGACAGGCCCTCCTACGAGCAGTACTTC.

The chain has TRBV7-8 and TRBJ1-3; D not resolved. Trimming pared 1 base from V and 1 base from J, leaving 5 bases between. The CDR3 sequence is 14 residues long. Per germline, CDR1 SGHVS and CDR2 FQNEAQ. Written as DNA, the CDR3 is TGTGCCAGCAGCTTAGTTATTTCTGGAAACACCATATATTTT. It yields the protein CASSLVISGNTIYF.

The chain is built from TRBV11-2 and TRBJ1-1; 9 nucleotides match TRBD1. From germline, CDR1 is SGHAT and CDR2 FQNNGV. This CDR3 has 14 amino acids. Trimming cost V 4 bases and J 7 bases; bases outside gene matches: 7. Here the CDR3 DNA reads TGTGCCAGCAGCTCCGACAGGGGGAGAAATGAAGCTTTCTTT. It yields the protein CASSSDRGRNEAFF.

The rearrangement joins TRBV21-1 to TRBJ1-6; TRBD1 reflects the table's D call only, with no check against the DNA. TRBV21-1 is labeled a pseudogene. This CDR3 has 15 amino acids. DNA for the CDR3: TGTGCCAGCAGACCCCGAAGGGGCGTTGGATCACCCCTCCACTTT. It yields the protein CASRPRRGVGSPLHF.

This clone has only a few counts. V gene TRBV19 combines with J gene TRBJ1-5, with TRBD1 as a possible D gene (5 bases). The CDR3 has 13 amino acids. Deletions cut 0 bases from V and 7 bases from J, with 7 bases between. Per germline, CDR1 LNHDA and CDR2 SQIVND (reference sequence). Written as DNA, the CDR3 is TGTGCCAGTAGTATAGACAGGGAACAGCCCCAGCATTTT. Amino acid sequence: CASSIDREQPQHF. The variable domain in full, with the rest retrieved from reference TRBV19 and TRBJ1-5, is DGGITQSPKYLFRKEGQNVTLSCEQNLNHDAMYWYRQDPGQGLRLIYYSQIVNDFQKGDIAEGYSVSREKKESFPLTVTSAQKNPTAFYLCASSIDREQPQHFGDGTRLSIL.

This rearrangement joins TRBV6-5 to TRBJ2-3, with 7 bases lining up with TRBD2. CDR3 length: 16 amino acids. Germline loops: CDR1 MNHEY, CDR2 SVGAGI. The V and J ends lost 0 bases and 5 bases, in that order; junction bases with no gene match: 8. The CDR3 nucleotides read TGTGCCAGCAGTTACTCCCCAGCGGCGGGGGAAGATACGCAGTATTTT. Encoded protein: CASSYSPAAGEDTQYF.

The chain joins TRBV11-2 to TRBJ1-1, with D unclear. This CDR3 comprises 11 residues. V was trimmed by 5 bases and J by 10 bases, leaving 11 bases between them. The V gene's germline CDR1 is SGHAT and CDR2 FQNNGV. CDR3 nucleotide sequence: TGTGCCAGCAGCCCTCGAAGAGGAGCTTTCTTT. Translating it yields CASSPRRGAFF.

The genes are TRBV5-1 and TRBJ1-4; D gene unclear. The CDR3 loop spans 15 amino acids. The V gene's germline CDR1 is SGHRS and CDR2 YFSETQ. Trimming removed 4 bases from V and 0 bases from J, with 10 bases in between. The CDR3 bases are TGCGCCAGCAGCATGGGAGTTGCAACTAATGAAAAACTGTTTTTT. Translation: CASSMGVATNEKLFF.

In DNA, the CDR3 is TGCGCCAGCAGCCTGCCCCAGGGGAACACCGGGGAGCTGTTTTTT. Protein sequence: CASSLPQGNTGELFF. V gene TRBV5-1 combines with J gene TRBJ2-2; D is possibly TRBD1 (5 bases). The CDR3 covers 15 residues. V was clipped by 4 bases and J by 1 base, with 11 bases between them. CDR1 and CDR2 (germline): SGHRS, YFSETQ.

This rearrangement joins TRBV5-1 to TRBJ2-3; D is unclear. There are 14 residues in the CDR3. The V gene's germline CDR1 is SGHRS and CDR2 YFSETQ. The ends were cut back, 5 bases at V and 0 bases at J, with 10 bases in the middle. CDR3 sequence (DNA): TGCGCCAGCAGTTGGAGCGACAGCACAGATACGCAGTATTTT. This gives the protein CASSWSDSTDTQYF.

V and J are TRBV5-4 and TRBJ2-2; 10 nucleotides line up with TRBD2. The germline gives CDR1 SGHNT, CDR2 YYREEE (reference sequence). The trim removed 10 bases at V and 6 bases at J, leaving 9 bases unmatched. The CDR3 contains 14 residues. Here the CDR3 DNA reads TGTGCCTCCCACAGCGGGGGGGCCCCCGGGGAGCTGTTTTTT. Its translation: CASHSGGAPGELFF.

In this sample, this clone turned up a few times. The chain uses TRBV11-2 and TRBJ2-7; the match to TRBD1 covers 10 bases. Trimming at V came to 0 bases and at J to 3 bases, leaving 2 bases not matched to a gene. Germline assignment: CDR1 SGHAT and CDR2 FQNNGV. CDR3 length: 15 residues. The DNA of the CDR3 is TGTGCCAGCAGCTTAGAGGGACAGGGGTTCTACGAGCAGTACTTC. Amino acids: CASSLEGQGFYEQYF.